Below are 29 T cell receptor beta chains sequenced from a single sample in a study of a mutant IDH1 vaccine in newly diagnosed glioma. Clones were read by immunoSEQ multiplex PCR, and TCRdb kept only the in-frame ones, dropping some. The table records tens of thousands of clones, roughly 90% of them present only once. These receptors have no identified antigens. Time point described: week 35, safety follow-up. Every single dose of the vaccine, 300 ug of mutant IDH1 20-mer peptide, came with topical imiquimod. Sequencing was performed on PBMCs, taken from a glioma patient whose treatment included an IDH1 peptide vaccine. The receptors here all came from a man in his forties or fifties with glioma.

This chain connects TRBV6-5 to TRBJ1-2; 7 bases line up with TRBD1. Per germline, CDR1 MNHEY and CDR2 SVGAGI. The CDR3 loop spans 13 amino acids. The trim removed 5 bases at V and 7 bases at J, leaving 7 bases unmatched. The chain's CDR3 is CASSTGHRGGYTF. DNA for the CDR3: TGTGCCAGCAGTACGGGACACAGGGGTGGCTACACCTTC.

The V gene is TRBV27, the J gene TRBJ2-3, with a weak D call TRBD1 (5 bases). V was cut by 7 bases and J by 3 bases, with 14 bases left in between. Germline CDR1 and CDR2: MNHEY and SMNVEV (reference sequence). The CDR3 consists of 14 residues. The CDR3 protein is CASKRGAGTDTQYF. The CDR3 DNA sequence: TGTGCCAGCAAAAGGGGCGCAGGTACAGATACGCAGTATTTT.

CDR3 in amino acids: CASSFGQGGGYTF. The CDR3 nucleotides read TGCGCCAGCAGCTTCGGACAGGGGGGCGGCTACACCTTC. The chain uses TRBV5-1 and TRBJ1-2; 10 bases align to TRBD1. In germline, CDR1 is SGHRS, CDR2 YFSETQ. Trimming at V came to 2 bases and at J to 8 bases, leaving 3 bases not matched to a gene. The CDR3 is 13 residues long. Filled out from reference TRBV5-1 and TRBJ1-2, the complete variable domain reads KAGVTQTPRYLIKTRGQQVTLSCSPISGHRSVSWYQQTPGQGLQFLFEYFSETQRNKGNFPGRFSGRQFSNSRSEMNVSTLELGDSALYLCASSFGQGGGYTFGSGTRLTVV.

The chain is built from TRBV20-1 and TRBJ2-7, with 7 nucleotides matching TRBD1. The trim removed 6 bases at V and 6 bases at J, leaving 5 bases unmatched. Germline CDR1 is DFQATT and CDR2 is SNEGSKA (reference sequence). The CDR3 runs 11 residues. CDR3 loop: CSAQGDVEQYF. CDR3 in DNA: TGCAGTGCGCAGGGGGATGTCGAGCAGTACTTC.

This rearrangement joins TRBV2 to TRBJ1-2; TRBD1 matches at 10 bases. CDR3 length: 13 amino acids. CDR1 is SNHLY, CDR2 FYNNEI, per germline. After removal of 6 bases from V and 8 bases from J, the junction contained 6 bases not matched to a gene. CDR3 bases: TGTGCCAGCAGGGCGGACAGGGGGGTAGGCTACACCTTC. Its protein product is CASRADRGVGYTF. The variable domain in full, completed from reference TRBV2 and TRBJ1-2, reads EPEVTQTPSHQVTQMGQEVILRCVPISNHLYFYWYRQILGQKVEFLVSFYNNEISEKSEIFDDQFSVERPDGSNFTLKIRSTKLEDSAMYFCASRADRGVGYTFGSGTRLTVV.

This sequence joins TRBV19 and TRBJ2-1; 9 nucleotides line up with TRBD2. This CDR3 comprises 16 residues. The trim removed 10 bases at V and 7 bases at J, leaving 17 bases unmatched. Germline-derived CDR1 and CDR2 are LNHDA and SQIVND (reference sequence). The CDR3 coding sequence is TGTGCCACCGAAATTACTAGCGGGCTTGGGGGTAATGAGCAGTTCTTC. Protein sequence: CATEITSGLGGNEQFF.

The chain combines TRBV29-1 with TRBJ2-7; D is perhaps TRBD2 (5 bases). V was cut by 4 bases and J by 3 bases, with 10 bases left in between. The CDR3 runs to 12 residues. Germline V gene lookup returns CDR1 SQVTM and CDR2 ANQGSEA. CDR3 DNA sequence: TGCAGCGTTGGAGAGGGTTACTACGAGCAGTACTTC. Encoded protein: CSVGEGYYEQYF.

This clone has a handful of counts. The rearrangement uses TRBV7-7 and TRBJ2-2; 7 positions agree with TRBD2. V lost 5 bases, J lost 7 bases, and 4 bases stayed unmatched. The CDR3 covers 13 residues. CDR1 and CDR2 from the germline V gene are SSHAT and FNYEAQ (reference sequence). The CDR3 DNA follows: TGTGCCAGCAGCCCTCGGACTAGCGGGGAGCTGTTTTTT. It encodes CASSPRTSGELFF.

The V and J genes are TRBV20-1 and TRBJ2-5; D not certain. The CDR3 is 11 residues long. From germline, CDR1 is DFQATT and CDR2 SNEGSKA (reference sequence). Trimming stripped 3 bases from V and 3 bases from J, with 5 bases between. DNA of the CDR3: TGCAGTGCTAGTGGTGAAGAGACCCAGTACTTC. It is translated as CSASGEETQYF.

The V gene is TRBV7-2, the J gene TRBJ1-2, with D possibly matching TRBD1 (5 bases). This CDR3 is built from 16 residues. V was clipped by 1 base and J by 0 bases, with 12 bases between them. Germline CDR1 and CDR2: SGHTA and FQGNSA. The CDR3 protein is CASSLVPQGANYGYTF. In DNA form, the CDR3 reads TGTGCCAGCAGCTTAGTCCCGCAGGGAGCTAACTATGGCTACACCTTC.

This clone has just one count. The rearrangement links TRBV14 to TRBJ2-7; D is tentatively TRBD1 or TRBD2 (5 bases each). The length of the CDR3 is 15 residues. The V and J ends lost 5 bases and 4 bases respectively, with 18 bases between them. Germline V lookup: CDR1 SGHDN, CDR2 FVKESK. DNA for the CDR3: TGTGCCAGCAGCGGACCCGGGACCGATTTTTACGAGCAGTACTTC. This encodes CASSGPGTDFYEQYF.

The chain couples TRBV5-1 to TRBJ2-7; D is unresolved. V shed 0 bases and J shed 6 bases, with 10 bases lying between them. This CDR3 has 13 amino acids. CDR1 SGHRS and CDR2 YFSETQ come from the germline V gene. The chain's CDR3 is CASSLEGIGEQYF. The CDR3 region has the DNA TGCGCCAGCAGCTTGGAGGGAATCGGCGAGCAGTACTTC.

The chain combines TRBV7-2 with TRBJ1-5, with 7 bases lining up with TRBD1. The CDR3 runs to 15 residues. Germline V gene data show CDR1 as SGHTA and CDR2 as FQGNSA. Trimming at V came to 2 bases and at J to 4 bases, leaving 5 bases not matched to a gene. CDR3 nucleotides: TGTGCCAGCAGCTTATCGGGACAGCCAAATCAGCCCCAGCATTTT. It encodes CASSLSGQPNQPQHF. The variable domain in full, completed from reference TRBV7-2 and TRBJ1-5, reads GAGVSQSPSNKVTEKGKDVELRCDPISGHTALYWYRQSLGQGLEFLIYFQGNSAPDKSGLPSDRFSAERTGGSVSTLTIQRTQQEDSAVYLCASSLSGQPNQPQHFGDGTRLSIL.

CDR3 loop: CASSSSTSGTYEQYF. CDR3 bases: TGTGCCAGTAGTAGTTCAACTAGCGGGACCTACGAGCAGTACTTC. The rearrangement links TRBV19 to TRBJ2-7, with 10 bases identical to TRBD2. The CDR3 is 15 amino acids. Germline CDR1 is LNHDA and CDR2 is SQIVND (reference sequence). V shed 4 bases and J 2 bases; nucleotides not matched to a gene: 5.

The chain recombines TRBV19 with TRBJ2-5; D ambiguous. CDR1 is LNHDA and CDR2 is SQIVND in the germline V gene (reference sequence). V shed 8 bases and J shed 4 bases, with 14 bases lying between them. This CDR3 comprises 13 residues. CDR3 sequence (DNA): TGTGCCAGTCAACCCGGGCGGACAGAGACCCAGTACTTC. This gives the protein CASQPGRTETQYF.

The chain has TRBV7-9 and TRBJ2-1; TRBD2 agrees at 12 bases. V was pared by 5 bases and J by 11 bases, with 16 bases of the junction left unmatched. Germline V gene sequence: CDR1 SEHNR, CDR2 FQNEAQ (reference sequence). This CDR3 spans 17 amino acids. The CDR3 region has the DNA TGTGCCAGCAGCCTCTACGTGGGACTAGCGGGTATGAATCAGCAGTTCTTC. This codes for CASSLYVGLAGMNQQFF.

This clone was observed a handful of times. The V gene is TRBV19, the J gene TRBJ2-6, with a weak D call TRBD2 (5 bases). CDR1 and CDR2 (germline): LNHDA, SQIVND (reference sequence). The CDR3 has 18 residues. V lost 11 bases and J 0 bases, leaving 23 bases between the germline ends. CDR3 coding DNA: TGTGCCTCCAACCTCCGATCAACTAGACTCTCTGGGGCCAACGTCCTGACTTTC. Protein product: CASNLRSTRLSGANVLTF.

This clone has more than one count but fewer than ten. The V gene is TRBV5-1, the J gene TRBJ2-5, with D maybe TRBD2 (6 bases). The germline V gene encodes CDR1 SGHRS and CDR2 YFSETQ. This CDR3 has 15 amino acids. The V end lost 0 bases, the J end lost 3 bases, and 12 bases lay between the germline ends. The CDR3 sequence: CASSLGDFPEETQYF. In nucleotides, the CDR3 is TGCGCCAGCAGCTTGGGGGACTTTCCCGAAGAGACCCAGTACTTC. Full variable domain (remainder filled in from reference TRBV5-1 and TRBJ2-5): KAGVTQTPRYLIKTRGQQVTLSCSPISGHRSVSWYQQTPGQGLQFLFEYFSETQRNKGNFPGRFSGRQFSNSRSEMNVSTLELGDSALYLCASSLGDFPEETQYFGPGTRLLVL.

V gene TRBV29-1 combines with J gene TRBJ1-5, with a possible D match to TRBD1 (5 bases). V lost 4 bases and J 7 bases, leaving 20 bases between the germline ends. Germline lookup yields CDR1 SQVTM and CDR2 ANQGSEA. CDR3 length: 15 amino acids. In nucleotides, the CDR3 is TGCAGCGTTGCGACGCAGGGCGGAGTAGGACAGCCCCAGCATTTT. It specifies CSVATQGGVGQPQHF.

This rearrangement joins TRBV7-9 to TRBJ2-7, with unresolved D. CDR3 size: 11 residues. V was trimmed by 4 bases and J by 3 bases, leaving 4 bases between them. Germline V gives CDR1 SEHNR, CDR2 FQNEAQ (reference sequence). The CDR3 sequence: CASSSYYEQYF. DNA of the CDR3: TGTGCCAGCAGCTCGTACTACGAGCAGTACTTC. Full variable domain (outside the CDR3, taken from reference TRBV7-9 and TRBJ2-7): DTGVSQNPRHKITKRGQNVTFRCDPISEHNRLYWYRQTLGQGPEFLTYFQNEAQLEKSRLLSDRFSAERPKGSFSTLEIQRTEQGDSAMYLCASSSYYEQYFGPGTRLTVT.

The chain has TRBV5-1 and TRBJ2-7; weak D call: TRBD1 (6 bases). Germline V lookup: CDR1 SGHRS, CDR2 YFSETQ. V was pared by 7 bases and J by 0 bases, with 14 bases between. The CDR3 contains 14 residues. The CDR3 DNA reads TGCGCCAGCTACCCCGGACAGAGCTCCTACGAGCAGTACTTC. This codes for CASYPGQSSYEQYF.

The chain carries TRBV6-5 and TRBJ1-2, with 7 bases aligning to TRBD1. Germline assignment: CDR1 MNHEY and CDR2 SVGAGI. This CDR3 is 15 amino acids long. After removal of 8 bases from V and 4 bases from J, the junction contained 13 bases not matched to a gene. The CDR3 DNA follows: TGTGCCAGCTCCCCAGGGGGGGGCGGCGGCTATGGCTACACCTTC. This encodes CASSPGGGGGYGYTF.

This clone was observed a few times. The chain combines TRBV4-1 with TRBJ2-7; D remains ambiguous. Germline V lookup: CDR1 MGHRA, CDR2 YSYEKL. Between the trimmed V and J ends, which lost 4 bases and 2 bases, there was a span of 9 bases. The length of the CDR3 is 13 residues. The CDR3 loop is CASSPTRAYEQYF. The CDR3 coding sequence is TGCGCCAGCAGCCCGACTCGGGCCTACGAGCAGTACTTC.

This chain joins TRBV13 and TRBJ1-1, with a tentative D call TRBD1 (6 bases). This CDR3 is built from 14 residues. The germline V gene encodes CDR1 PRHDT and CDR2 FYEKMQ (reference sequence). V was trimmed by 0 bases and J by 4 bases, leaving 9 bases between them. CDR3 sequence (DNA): TGTGCCAGCAGCTTAGGACAGGGATCCACTGAAGCTTTCTTT. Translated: CASSLGQGSTEAFF.

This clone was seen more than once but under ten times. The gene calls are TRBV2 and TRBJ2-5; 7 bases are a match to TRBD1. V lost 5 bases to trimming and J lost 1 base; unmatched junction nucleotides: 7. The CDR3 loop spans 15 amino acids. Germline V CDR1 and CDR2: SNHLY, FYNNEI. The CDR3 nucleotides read TGTGCCAGCAGTACAGTGACAGGGCCCCAAGAGACCCAGTACTTC. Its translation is CASSTVTGPQETQYF.

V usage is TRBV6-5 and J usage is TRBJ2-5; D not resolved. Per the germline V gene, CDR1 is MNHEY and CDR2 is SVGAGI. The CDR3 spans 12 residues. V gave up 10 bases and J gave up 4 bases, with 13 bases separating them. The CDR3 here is CATRVRGETQYF. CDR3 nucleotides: TGTGCCACCCGGGTAAGAGGAGAGACCCAGTACTTC.

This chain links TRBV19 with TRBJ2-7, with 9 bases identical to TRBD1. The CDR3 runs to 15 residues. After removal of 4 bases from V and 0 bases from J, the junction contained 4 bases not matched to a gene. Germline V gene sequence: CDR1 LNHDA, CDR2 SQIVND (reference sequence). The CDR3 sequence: CASSRTGAGSYEQYF. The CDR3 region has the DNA TGTGCCAGTAGTAGGACAGGGGCCGGCTCCTACGAGCAGTACTTC. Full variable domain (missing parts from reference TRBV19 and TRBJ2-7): DGGITQSPKYLFRKEGQNVTLSCEQNLNHDAMYWYRQDPGQGLRLIYYSQIVNDFQKGDIAEGYSVSREKKESFPLTVTSAQKNPTAFYLCASSRTGAGSYEQYFGPGTRLTVT.

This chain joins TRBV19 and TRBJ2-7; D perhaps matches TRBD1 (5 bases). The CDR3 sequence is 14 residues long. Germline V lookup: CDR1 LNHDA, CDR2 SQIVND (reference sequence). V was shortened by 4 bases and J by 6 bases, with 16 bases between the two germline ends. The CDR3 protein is CASSSRGASGEQYF. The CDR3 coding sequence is TGTGCCAGTAGTAGTCGTGGGGCGTCGGGCGAGCAGTACTTC.

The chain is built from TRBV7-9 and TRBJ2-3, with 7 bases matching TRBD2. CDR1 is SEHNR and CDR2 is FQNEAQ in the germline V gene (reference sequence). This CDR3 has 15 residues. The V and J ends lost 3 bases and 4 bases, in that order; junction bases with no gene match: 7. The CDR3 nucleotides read TGTGCCAGCAGCTTCCTTGGGCTAGCGGCAGATACGCAGTATTTT. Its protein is CASSFLGLAADTQYF.